This TCR beta chain is drawn from a study of shared clonotypes between healthy human individuals. General study findings and limits: Exclusively blood specimens were collected; tissue repertoires likely differ.

The germline V gene has CDR1 SGDLS and CDR2 YYNGEE. The CDR3 is 15 amino acids. With 2 bases removed from V and 2 bases from J, the gap between germline ends came to 11 bases. As for this clone: Its antigen is unidentified. The identical CDR3 is also encoded by other nucleotide sequences in the sample.

Authors' data handling: Filtering differed for immunoSEQ, which gave only junction sequences without quality scores. The repertoire was sequenced with immunoSEQ multiplex PCR; TCRdb's copy has only in-frame clones and lacks some. V and J calls and clone size are those listed in that table; D and trimming were worked out from the DNA. This sample carries 1.4 million or so clones, 98% of them seen once, and the ten largest clones take about 0.35%. The material sequenced was naive CD4+ T cells sorted from blood. Noted subset: CD45RA+ positively selected. The chain employs TRBV9 and TRBJ2-1; weak D call: TRBD2 (6 bases). The TCR sequence derives from a man aged 30 to 45 in good health. The CDR3 reads CASSVGGGPYNEQFF. In DNA, the CDR3 is TGTGCCAGCAGCGTTGGGGGAGGACCCTACAATGAGCAGTTCTTC.